These T cell receptor beta chains were read from a single sample in a study of OX40 agonist ivuxolimab in advanced cancers. The table came from immunoSEQ multiplex PCR; TCRdb's copy has only in-frame clones and leaves some out. The profile shows about 50,000 clones, about four fifths of them singletons. Specimen: CD4+ or CD8+ T cells sorted from blood, collected in a trial of the OX40 agonist ivuxolimab. The receptors shown here come from an adult with an advanced solid tumor such as melanoma, head and neck, liver or kidney cancer. CDR3s include the opening cysteine and the closing phenylalanine or tryptophan. The D gene is left open where the match is weak. Where a row states a size, it is once, few, many or the class of an expanded clone; other rows omit it.

d_gene	abundance	v_gene	j_gene	CDR3nt	CDR3aa
NA	medium-sized	TRBV14	TRBJ2-5	TGTGCCAGCAGCCAGGCCGGAGGCGGGATACAAGAGACCCAGTACTTC	CASSQAGGGIQETQYF
TRBD2	NA	TRBV5-1	TRBJ2-5	TGCGCCAGCAGCGTTAACCCCGGGACTAGCGGGCAAGAGACCCAGTACTTC	CASSVNPGTSGQETQYF
TRBD1	few	TRBV5-5	TRBJ1-2	TGTGCCAGCAGCCTGGGACAGGGGGATGGCTACACCTTC	CASSLGQGDGYTF
TRBD1	NA	TRBV6-5	TRBJ2-1	TGTGCCAGCAGAAGGGCGACAGGGGGTGAGCAGTTCTTC	CASRRATGGEQFF
NA	NA	TRBV7-3	TRBJ1-1	TGTGCCAGCAGCCAAGGACATAACACTGAAGCTTTCTTT	CASSQGHNTEAFF
NA	NA	TRBV30	TRBJ1-2	TGTGCCTGGAGCGGTGCGGCGGGCTACACCTTC	CAWSGAAGYTF
NA	NA	TRBV7-9	TRBJ1-2	TGTGCCAGCAGCTTAGATACGGGCTCTAACTATGGCTACACCTTC	CASSLDTGSNYGYTF
NA	NA	TRBV6-6	TRBJ2-1	TGTGCCAGCAGTTACGGGGTTCAGGGATACAATGAGCAGTTCTTC	CASSYGVQGYNEQFF
NA	NA	TRBV29-1	TRBJ1-2	TGCAGCGTCCAGGGGACCCCGGGCTATGGCTACACCTTC	CSVQGTPGYGYTF
NA	NA	TRBV28	TRBJ2-7	TGTGCCAGCACCAGGGAAACGTACGAGCAGTACTTC	CASTRETYEQYF
NA	few	TRBV7-9	TRBJ2-7	TGTGCCAGCAGCTTGGGAGACACGCGCGAGCAGTACTTC	CASSLGDTREQYF
TRBD2	few	TRBV7-8	TRBJ2-7	TGTGCCAGCAGCTTAGTGGCGGGAGGGCCCCACGAGCAGTACTTC	CASSLVAGGPHEQYF
TRBD2	few	TRBV11-2	TRBJ2-3	TGTGCCAGCAGCTTAGGGCGGGGGGGAAACACAGATACGCAGTATTTT	CASSLGRGGNTDTQYF
NA	NA	TRBV2	TRBJ1-5	TGTGCCAGCAGGGCAGGAATTAGCAATCAGCCCCAGCATTTT	CASRAGISNQPQHF
NA	NA	TRBV5-1	TRBJ1-4	TGCGCCAGCAGCTTGGGACGAACAACTAATGAAAAACTGTTTTTT	CASSLGRTTNEKLFF
NA	NA	TRBV5-4	TRBJ2-5	TGTGCCAGCAGCTTGGTGGTATCCAGCGCGCGCGAAGAGACCCAGTACTTC	CASSLVVSSAREETQYF
NA	NA	TRBV7-3	TRBJ2-4	TGTGCCAGCAGCTTAACAGGCGGTTCGCAAAACATTCAGTACTTC	CASSLTGGSQNIQYF
NA	NA	TRBV28	TRBJ1-5	TGTGCCAGCAGCCTCGGAGGGGGAGCTCAGCCCCAGCATTTT	CASSLGGGAQPQHF
NA	once	TRBV5-1	TRBJ1-3	TGCGCCAGCAGCTTCCAGGGTTCCGGAAACACCATATATTTT	CASSFQGSGNTIYF
TRBD1	few	TRBV19	TRBJ1-1	TGTGCCAGTAGCCAATACGGACAGGGTGGGACTGAAGCTTTCTTT	CASSQYGQGGTEAFF
NA	NA	TRBV7-2	TRBJ2-3	TGTGCCAGCAGCTTAAGGGGACTCACAGATACGCAGTATTTT	CASSLRGLTDTQYF